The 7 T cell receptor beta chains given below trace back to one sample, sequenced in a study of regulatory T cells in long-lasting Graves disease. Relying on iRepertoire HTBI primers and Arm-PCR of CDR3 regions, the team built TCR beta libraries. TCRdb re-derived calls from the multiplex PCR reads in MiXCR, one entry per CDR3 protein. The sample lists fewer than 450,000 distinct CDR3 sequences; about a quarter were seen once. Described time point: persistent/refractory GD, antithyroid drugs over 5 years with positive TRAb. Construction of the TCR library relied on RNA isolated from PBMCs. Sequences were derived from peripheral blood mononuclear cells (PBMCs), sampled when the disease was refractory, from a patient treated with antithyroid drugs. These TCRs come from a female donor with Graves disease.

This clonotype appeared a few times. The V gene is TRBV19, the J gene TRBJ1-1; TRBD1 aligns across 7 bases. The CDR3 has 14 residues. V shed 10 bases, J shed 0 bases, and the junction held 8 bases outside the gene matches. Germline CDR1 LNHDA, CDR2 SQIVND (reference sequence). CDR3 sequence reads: CATRGQGVNTEAFF. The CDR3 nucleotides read TGTGCCACTAGGGGCCAGGGGGTGAACACTGAAGCTTTCTTT.

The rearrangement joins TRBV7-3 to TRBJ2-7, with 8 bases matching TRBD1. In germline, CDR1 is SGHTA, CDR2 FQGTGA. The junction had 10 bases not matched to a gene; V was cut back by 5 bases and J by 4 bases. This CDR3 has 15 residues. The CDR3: CASSHSGGAEYEQYF. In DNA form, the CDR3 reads TGTGCCAGCAGCCACTCAGGGGGCGCAGAGTACGAGCAGTACTTC.

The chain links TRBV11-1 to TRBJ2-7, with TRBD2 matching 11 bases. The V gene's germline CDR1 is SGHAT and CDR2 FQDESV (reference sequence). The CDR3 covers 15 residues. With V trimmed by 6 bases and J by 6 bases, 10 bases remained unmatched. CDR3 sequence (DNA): TGTGCCAGCAGGACGATAGCGGGAGGGCCGACCGAGCAGTACTTC. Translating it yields CASRTIAGGPTEQYF.

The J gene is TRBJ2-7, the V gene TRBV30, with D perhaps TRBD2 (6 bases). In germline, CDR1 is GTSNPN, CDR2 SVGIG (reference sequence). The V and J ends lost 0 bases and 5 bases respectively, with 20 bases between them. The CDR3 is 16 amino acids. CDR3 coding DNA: TGTGCCTGGAGTGTGCTTTGGCGGGAAGGAATCAACGAGCAGTACTTC. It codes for CAWSVLWREGINEQYF. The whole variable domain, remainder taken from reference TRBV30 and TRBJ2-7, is SQTIHQWPATLVQPVGSPLSLECTVEGTSNPNLYWYRQAAGRGLQLLFYSVGIGQISSEVPQNLSASRPQDRQFILSSKKLLLSDSGFYLCAWSVLWREGINEQYFGPGTRLTVT.

The CDR3 DNA reads as TGTGCCAGTAGTATAGGGGCTCAGGGTTGGAATGAGCAGTTCTTC. Encoded protein: CASSIGAQGWNEQFF. The rearrangement links TRBV19 to TRBJ2-1; D may be TRBD1 (5 bases). Trimming left V 1 base short and J 7 bases short, with 14 bases between. CDR3 size: 15 residues. CDR1 is LNHDA, CDR2 SQIVND, per germline (reference sequence).

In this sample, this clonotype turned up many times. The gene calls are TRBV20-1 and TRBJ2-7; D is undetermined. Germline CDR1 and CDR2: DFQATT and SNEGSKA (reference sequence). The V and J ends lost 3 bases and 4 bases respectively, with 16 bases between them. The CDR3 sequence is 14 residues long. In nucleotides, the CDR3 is TGCAGTGCTAGGGGTTCAGGTCGAGGTTACGAGCAGTACTTC. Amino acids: CSARGSGRGYEQYF.

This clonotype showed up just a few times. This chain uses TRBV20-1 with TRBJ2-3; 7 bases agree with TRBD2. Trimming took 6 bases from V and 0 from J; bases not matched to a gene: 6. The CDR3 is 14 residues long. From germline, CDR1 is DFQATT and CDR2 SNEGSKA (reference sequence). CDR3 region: CSAALADSTDTQYF. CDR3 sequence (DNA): TGCAGTGCCGCCCTAGCGGACAGCACAGATACGCAGTATTTT.